The entry that follows covers one T cell receptor (beta chain) sequence. Treatment here: around 19 received Ad26.COV2.S at low or high dose, single or two shots; roughly five received placebo; per-sample allocation not given. Each sample was drawn 63 days after the first injection (of vaccine or placebo). The CDR3 is made up of 20 amino acids. Germline lookup yields CDR1 SGHDN and CDR2 FVKESK. V lost 1 base and J 0 bases, leaving 25 bases between the germline ends. These data originate in a study of Ad26.COV2.S vaccination and SARS-CoV-2 variants. Assay used: immunoSEQ multiplex PCR; TCRdb lists only in-frame clones, some missing. The table shows approximately 400,000 clones, with approximately 84% occurring only once.

The clonotype originates from a person between 18 and 60 years old who received the Ad26.COV2.S COVID-19 vaccine or a placebo. J is TRBJ2-7 and V is TRBV14; a possible D gene is TRBD1 (6 bases). Sequences were derived from peripheral blood, sampled in a trial of Ad26.COV2.S vaccine versus placebo. The CDR3 spells CASSQGWDTSLGLSSYEQYF. CDR3 sequence (DNA): TGTGCCAGCAGCCAAGGCTGGGACACCTCTCTTGGCTTGAGCTCCTACGAGCAGTACTTC. Based on the CDR3 plus reference TRBV14 and TRBJ2-7, the full variable domain is EAGVTQFPSHSVIEKGQTVTLRCDPISGHDNLYWYRRVMGKEIKFLLHFVKESKQDESGMPNNRFLAERTGGTYSTLKVQPAELEDSGVYFCASSQGWDTSLGLSSYEQYFGPGTRLTVT.